Described below is a single T cell receptor (beta chain) sequence and its context. V gave up 4 bases and J gave up 8 bases, with 10 bases separating them. Germline V gene data show CDR1 as SGDLS and CDR2 as YYNGEE. The CDR3 spans 12 residues. These data originate in a study of blood T cell repertoires in COVID-19. On the study more broadly: Samples of COVID-19 (acute and convalescent) were obtained from the United States, Italy and Spain.

Libraries were prepared by immunoSEQ multiplex PCR; TCRdb keeps only in-frame clonotypes and omits some of them. The sample has 300,000 or so clones, 85% to 90% seen once. The sequence derives from a woman in her twenties or thirties with COVID-19, enrolled during active disease. V usage is TRBV9 and J usage is TRBJ2-1; no reliable D call. The sample consisted of peripheral blood. CDR3 residues: CASSSGSHEQFF. The CDR3 DNA follows: TGTGCCAGCAGCTCCGGGTCCCATGAGCAGTTCTTC. Full variable domain (missing parts from reference TRBV9 and TRBJ2-1): DSGVTQTPKHLITATGQRVTLRCSPRSGDLSVYWYQQSLDQGLQFLIQYYNGEERAKGNILERFSAQQFPDLHSELNLSSLELGDSALYFCASSSGSHEQFFGPGTRLTVL.